The 5 T cell receptor beta chains below come from one sample, sequenced in a study of blood T cell repertoires in COVID-19 (dated by TCRdb to about 2020). The library was made by the immunoSEQ multiplex PCR assay. This is the immuneACCESS table as TCRdb keeps it, with only in-frame sequences that have V and J called. A part of the clones is gone; compared with another copy, unresolved V genes explain less than half, and the rest is unexplained. This sample is represented by 150,000 to 200,000 clones; about 81% of them were singletons. Jointly, the top ten make up 8% to 13% of the sample. Sequenced sample: peripheral blood. The receptors shown here come from a man in his 60s with active or convalescent COVID-19.

This chain's CDR3 is CASSLTGAGNTIYF. DNA of the CDR3: TGTGCCAGCAGCCTTACAGGGGCGGGAAACACCATATATTTT. V and J are TRBV3-1 (or the pseudogene TRBV3-2) and TRBJ1-3; TRBD1 aligns across 7 bases. CDR1 LGHDT and CDR2 YNNKEL come from the germline V gene (reference sequence). This CDR3 is 14 amino acids long. With V trimmed by 4 bases and J by 4 bases, 4 bases remained unmatched.

This clone appeared once. The rearrangement uses TRBV5-1 and TRBJ2-7, with 10 bases fitting TRBD2. The trim removed 4 bases at V and 3 bases at J, leaving 4 bases unmatched. Germline loops: CDR1 SGHRS, CDR2 YFSETQ. The CDR3 loop spans 14 amino acids. The CDR3, as DNA: TGCGCCAGCAGCGACCCTAGCGGGAGCTACGAGCAGTACTTC. Encoded protein: CASSDPSGSYEQYF.

This sequence joins TRBV3-1 (or the pseudogene TRBV3-2) and TRBJ2-1; possible D gene TRBD2, 7 bases. This CDR3 region has 14 residues. The ends were cut back, 3 bases at V and 9 bases at J, with 15 bases in the middle. Germline V gene sequence: CDR1 LGHDT, CDR2 YNNKEL (reference sequence). The CDR3 here is CASSQYGGRSEQFF. The CDR3 DNA sequence: TGTGCCAGCAGCCAGTACGGGGGGCGCTCTGAGCAGTTCTTC.

The V gene is TRBV10-3, the J gene TRBJ2-3; the match to TRBD2 covers 12 bases. V lost 3 bases to trimming and J lost 3 bases; unmatched junction nucleotides: 1. Germline V CDR1 and CDR2: ENHRY, SYGVKD. The CDR3 spans 15 residues. CDR3 DNA: TGTGCCATCAGTGAACTAGCGGGGGGTACAGATACGCAGTATTTT. It is translated as CAISELAGGTDTQYF.

For this clone: This CDR3 is also generated by other DNA sequences in the sample. V and J are TRBV10-1 and TRBJ1-1; D is ambiguous. The length of the CDR3 is 12 residues. CDR1 and CDR2 from the germline V gene are WNHNN and SYGVQD (reference sequence). V was pared by 5 bases and J by 5 bases, with 9 bases between. The CDR3 nucleotides are TGCGCCAGCAGTCAAGGGAGGACTGAAGCTTTCTTT. This sequence encodes CASSQGRTEAFF.